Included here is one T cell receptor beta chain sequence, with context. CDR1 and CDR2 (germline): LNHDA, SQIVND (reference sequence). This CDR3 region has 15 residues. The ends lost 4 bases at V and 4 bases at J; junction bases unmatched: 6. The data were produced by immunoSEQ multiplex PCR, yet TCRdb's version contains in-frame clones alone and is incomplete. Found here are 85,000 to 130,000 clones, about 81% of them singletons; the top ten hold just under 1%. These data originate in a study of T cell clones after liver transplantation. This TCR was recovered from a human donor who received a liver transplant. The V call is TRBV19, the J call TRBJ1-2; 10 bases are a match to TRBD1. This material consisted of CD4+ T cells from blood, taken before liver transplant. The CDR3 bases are TGTGCCAGTAGTACTACGGGACAGGGGTCCTATGGCTACACCTTC. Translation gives CASSTTGQGSYGYTF.